A single sample is the source of the 12 T cell receptor beta chains below, sequenced in a study of shared clonotypes between healthy human individuals. Assay used: immunoSEQ multiplex PCR; TCRdb lists only in-frame clones, some missing. This sample has nearly 1,000,000 clones, with about three quarters found just once. The material sequenced was memory CD4+ T cells sorted from blood. Subset specified: CD45RA-negative fraction. The receptors come from a man aged 18 to 30 in good health.

The chain joins TRBV27 to TRBJ1-6; D gene ambiguous. The CDR3 is 13 residues long. Germline lookup yields CDR1 MNHEY and CDR2 SMNVEV (reference sequence). The germline V and J ends were trimmed by 1 base and 8 bases, with 6 bases remaining between them. The CDR3 reads CASSLLSDSPLHF. In nucleotides, the CDR3 is TGTGCCAGCAGTTTATTAAGCGATTCACCCCTCCACTTT.

This clone came up once. The gene calls are TRBV5-6 and TRBJ2-4; D assignment may be TRBD1 or TRBD2 (5 bases each). The CDR3 contains 15 residues. Germline V gene sequence: CDR1 SGHDT, CDR2 YYEEEE. Trimming shortened V by 4 bases and J by 3 bases, and 14 bases separated the two germline ends. The CDR3 DNA follows: TGTGCCAGCAGCCCGTTTGGGGGTAGCAAAAACATTCAGTACTTC. It codes for CASSPFGGSKNIQYF.

Points on this clone: Germline is not matched at one junction end, which may reflect a read error. The chain uses TRBV11-2 and TRBJ1-2, with a weak D call TRBD1 (5 bases). Germline V lookup: CDR1 SGHAT, CDR2 FQNNGV. The CDR3 length is 14 residues. The CDR3 sequence: CASSLDPQSPLGAF. The CDR3 coding sequence is TGTGCCAGCAGCTTAGATCCCCAGTCACCCCTGGGGGCCTTC.

This chain uses TRBV9 with TRBJ1-2; weak D call: TRBD1 (6 bases). Germline V lookup: CDR1 SGDLS, CDR2 YYNGEE. V was pared by 6 bases and J by 6 bases, with 15 bases between. This CDR3 has 13 amino acids. The CDR3 loop reads CASTLGGVDGYTF. In DNA, the CDR3 is TGTGCCAGCACCCTAGGGGGGGTTGATGGCTACACCTTC.

The chain combines TRBV27 with TRBJ2-7, with D perhaps matching TRBD1 or TRBD2 (6 bases each). The CDR3 totals 16 residues. Trimming stripped 3 bases from V and 2 bases from J, with 17 bases between. Looked up from germline, CDR1 is MNHEY and CDR2 is SMNVEV (reference sequence). CDR3 amino acids: CASSLVGGPSPYEQYF. DNA of the CDR3: TGTGCCAGCAGTTTGGTTGGGGGGCCTTCCCCCTACGAGCAGTACTTC.

As for this clone: A much larger clone lies a single base off, so this may be a read error. The same CDR3 can be traced to other DNA sequences in this sample. The gene calls are TRBV29-1 and TRBJ1-1; D possibly corresponds to TRBD1 (6 bases). Germline lookup yields CDR1 SQVTM and CDR2 ANQGSEA. V gave up 3 bases and J gave up 5 bases, with 7 bases separating them. The CDR3 sequence is 11 residues long. CDR3 sequence: CSVDRGTEAFF. The CDR3, as DNA: TGCAGCGTTGATAGGGGGACTGAAGCTTTCTTT. The entire variable domain, with the rest obtained from reference TRBV29-1 and TRBJ1-1, is as follows: SAVISQKPSRDICQRGTSLTIQCQVDSQVTMMFWYRQQPGQSLTLIATANQGSEATYESGFVIDKFPISRPNLTFSTLTVSNMSPEDSSIYLCSVDRGTEAFFGQGTRLTVV.

In DNA form, the CDR3 reads TGTGCCAGCAGCCTAGCTCTGGGCACCGGGGAGCTGTTTTTT. Amino acid sequence: CASSLALGTGELFF. The chain links TRBV5-4 to TRBJ2-2, with a possible D match to TRBD2 (5 bases). Germline V gene sequence: CDR1 SGHNT, CDR2 YYREEE (reference sequence). The CDR3 sequence is 14 residues long. Between the trimmed V and J ends, which lost 4 bases and 4 bases, there was a span of 11 bases.

The chain uses TRBV30 and TRBJ1-1; possible D gene TRBD1, 5 bases. Trimming took off 1 base at V and 6 bases at J, with 9 bases between the two ends. Germline CDR1 reads GTSNPN; CDR2 reads SVGIG (reference sequence). CDR3 length: 12 residues. CDR3 nucleotide sequence: TGTGCCTGGAGTGCCACAGGAGCTGAAGCTTTCTTT. Amino acid sequence: CAWSATGAEAFF.

The chain joins TRBV6-6 to TRBJ2-7; maybe TRBD1 (5 bases). Trimming removed 0 bases at V and 6 bases at J, with 18 bases between. The CDR3 length is 16 residues. Germline CDR1 and CDR2: MNHNY and SVGAGI (reference sequence). CDR3 protein: CASSYSQGIGAREQYF. In DNA form, the CDR3 reads TGTGCCAGCAGTTACTCGCAGGGAATAGGGGCTCGCGAGCAGTACTTC.

J is TRBJ2-7 and V is TRBV27; 9 nucleotides align to TRBD2. Germline V gene lookup returns CDR1 MNHEY and CDR2 SMNVEV (reference sequence). Unmatched junction bases numbered 9, after V lost 0 bases and J lost 6 bases. CDR3 length: 16 amino acids. The CDR3 loop reads CASSLSVAAGGPEQYF. The CDR3 bases are TGTGCCAGCAGTTTATCGGTCGCAGCGGGAGGCCCCGAGCAGTACTTC.

The chain carries TRBV6-1 and TRBJ1-2; D not resolved. CDR3 length: 13 residues. Germline-derived CDR1 and CDR2 are MNHNS and SASEGT. Trimming left V 4 bases short and J 8 bases short, with 14 bases between. CDR3 in DNA: TGTGCCAGCAGTGTAAACCAGATTCTAGGCTACACCTTC. It specifies CASSVNQILGYTF.

In this sample, this clone turned up once. The chain has TRBV7-2 and TRBJ2-1; D assignment may be TRBD1 or TRBD2 (5 bases each). Trimming removed 1 base at V and 0 bases at J, with 10 bases between. The CDR3 runs 16 residues. CDR1 and CDR2 from the germline V gene are SGHTA and FQGNSA. The CDR3 loop is CASSLGDPNSYNEQFF. The CDR3 bases are TGTGCCAGCAGCTTAGGGGACCCCAACTCCTACAATGAGCAGTTCTTC.